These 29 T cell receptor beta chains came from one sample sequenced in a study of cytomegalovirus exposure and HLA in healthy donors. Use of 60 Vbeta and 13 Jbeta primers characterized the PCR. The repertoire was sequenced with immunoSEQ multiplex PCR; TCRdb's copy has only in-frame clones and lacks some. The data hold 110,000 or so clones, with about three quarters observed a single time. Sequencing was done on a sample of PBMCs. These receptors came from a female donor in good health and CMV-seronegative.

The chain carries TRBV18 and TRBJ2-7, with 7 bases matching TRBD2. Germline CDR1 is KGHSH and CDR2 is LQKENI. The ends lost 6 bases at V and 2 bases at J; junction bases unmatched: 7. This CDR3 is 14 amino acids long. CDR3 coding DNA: TGTGCCAGCTCTCCCGGGGGACTACCCTACGAGCAGTACTTC. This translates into CASSPGGLPYEQYF.

CDR3 protein: CASSLGSPGLAKNIQYF. In DNA form, the CDR3 reads TGTGCCAGCAGCTTAGGGTCCCCCGGGTTAGCCAAAAACATTCAGTACTTC. The chain links TRBV7-9 to TRBJ2-4; the D is unclear. Germline CDR1 and CDR2: SEHNR and FQNEAQ (reference sequence). This CDR3 is 17 amino acids long. The V end was cut by 1 base, the J end by 0 bases, with 13 bases between.

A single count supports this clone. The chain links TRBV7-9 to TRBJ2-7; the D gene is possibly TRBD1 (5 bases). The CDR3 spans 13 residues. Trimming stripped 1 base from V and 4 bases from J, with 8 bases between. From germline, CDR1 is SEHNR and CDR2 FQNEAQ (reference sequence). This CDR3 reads CASSLEAGYEQYF. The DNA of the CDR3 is TGTGCCAGCAGCTTAGAGGCAGGGTACGAGCAGTACTTC.

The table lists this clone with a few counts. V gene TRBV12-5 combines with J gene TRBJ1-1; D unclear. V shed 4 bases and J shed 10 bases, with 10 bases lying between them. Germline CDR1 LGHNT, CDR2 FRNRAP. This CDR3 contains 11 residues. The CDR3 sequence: CASGSHPAAFF. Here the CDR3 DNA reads TGTGCTAGTGGTTCACACCCCGCAGCTTTCTTT.

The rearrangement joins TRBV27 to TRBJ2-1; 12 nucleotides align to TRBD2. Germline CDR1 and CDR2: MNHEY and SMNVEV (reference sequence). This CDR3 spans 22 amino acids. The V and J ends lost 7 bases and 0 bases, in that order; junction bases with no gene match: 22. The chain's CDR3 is CASMAKWGPGTSGRSSYNEQFF. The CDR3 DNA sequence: TGTGCCAGCATGGCCAAATGGGGTCCCGGGACTAGCGGGCGGAGCTCCTACAATGAGCAGTTCTTC.

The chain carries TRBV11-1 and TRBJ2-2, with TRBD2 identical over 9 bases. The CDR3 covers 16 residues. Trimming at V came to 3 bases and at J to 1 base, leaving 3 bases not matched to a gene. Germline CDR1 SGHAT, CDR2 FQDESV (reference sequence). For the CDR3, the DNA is TGTGCCAGCAGCTTCCTAGCGGGGATGAACACCGGGGAGCTGTTTTTT. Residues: CASSFLAGMNTGELFF. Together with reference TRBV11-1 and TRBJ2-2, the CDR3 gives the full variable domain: EAEVAQSPRYKITEKSQAVAFWCDPISGHATLYWYRQILGQGPELLVQFQDESVVDDSQLPKDRFSAERLKGVDSTLKIQPAELGDSAMYLCASSFLAGMNTGELFFGEGSRLTVL.

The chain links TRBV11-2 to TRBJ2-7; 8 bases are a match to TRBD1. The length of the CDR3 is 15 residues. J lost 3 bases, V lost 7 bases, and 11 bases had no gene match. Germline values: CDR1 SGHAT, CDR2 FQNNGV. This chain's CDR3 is CASTQTGTGHYEQYF. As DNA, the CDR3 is TGTGCCAGCACCCAGACCGGGACAGGACACTACGAGCAGTACTTC.

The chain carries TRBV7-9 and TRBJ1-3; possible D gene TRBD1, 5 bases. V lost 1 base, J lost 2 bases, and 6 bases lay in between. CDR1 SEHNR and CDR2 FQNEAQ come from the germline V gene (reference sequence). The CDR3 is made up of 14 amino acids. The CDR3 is CASSLEQAGNTIYF. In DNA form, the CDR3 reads TGTGCCAGCAGCTTAGAACAGGCTGGAAACACCATATATTTT.

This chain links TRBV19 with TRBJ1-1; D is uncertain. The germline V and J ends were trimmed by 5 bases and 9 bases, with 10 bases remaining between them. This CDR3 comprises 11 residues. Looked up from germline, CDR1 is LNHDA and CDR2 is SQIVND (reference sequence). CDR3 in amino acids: CASSPMSQAFF. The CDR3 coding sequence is TGTGCCAGTAGTCCCATGTCCCAAGCTTTCTTT. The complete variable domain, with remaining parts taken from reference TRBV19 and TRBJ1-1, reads DGGITQSPKYLFRKEGQNVTLSCEQNLNHDAMYWYRQDPGQGLRLIYYSQIVNDFQKGDIAEGYSVSREKKESFPLTVTSAQKNPTAFYLCASSPMSQAFFGQGTRLTVV.

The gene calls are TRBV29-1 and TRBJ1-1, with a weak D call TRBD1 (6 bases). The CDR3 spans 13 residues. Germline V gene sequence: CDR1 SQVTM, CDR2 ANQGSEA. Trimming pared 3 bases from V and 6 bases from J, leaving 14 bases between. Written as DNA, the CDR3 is TGCAGCGTTGAGGATACAGGGCGGCCTGAAGCTTTCTTT. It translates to CSVEDTGRPEAFF.

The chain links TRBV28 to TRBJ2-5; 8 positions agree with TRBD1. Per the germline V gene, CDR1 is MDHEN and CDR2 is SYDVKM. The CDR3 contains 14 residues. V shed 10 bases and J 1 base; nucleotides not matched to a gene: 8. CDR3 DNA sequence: TGTGCCACTGGAACAGGGGGGTCCCAAGAGACCCAGTACTTC. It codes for CATGTGGSQETQYF.

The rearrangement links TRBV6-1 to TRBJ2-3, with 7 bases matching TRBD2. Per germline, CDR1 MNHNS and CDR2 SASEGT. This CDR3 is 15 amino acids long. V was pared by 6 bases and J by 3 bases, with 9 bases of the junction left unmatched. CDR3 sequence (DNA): TGTGCCAGCAGAAGAAGCGGGGACCAAACAGATACGCAGTATTTT. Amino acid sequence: CASRRSGDQTDTQYF.

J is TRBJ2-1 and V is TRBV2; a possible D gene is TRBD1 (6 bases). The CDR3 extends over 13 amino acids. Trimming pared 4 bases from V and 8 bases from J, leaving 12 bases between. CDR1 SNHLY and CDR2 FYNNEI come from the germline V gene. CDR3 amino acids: CASSVFRGDEQFF. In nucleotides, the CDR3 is TGTGCCAGCAGTGTGTTCAGGGGAGATGAGCAGTTCTTC.

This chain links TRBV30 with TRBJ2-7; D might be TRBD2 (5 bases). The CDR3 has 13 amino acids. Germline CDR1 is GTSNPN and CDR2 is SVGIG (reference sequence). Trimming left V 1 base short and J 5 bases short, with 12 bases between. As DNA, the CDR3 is TGTGCCTGGAGTGCTAGCTTCAACAACGAGCAGTACTTC. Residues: CAWSASFNNEQYF.

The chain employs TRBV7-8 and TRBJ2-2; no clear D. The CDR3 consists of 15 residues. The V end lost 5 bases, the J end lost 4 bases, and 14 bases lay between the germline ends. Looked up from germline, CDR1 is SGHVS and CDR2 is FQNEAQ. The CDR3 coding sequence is TGTGCCAGCAGCGTATTCGACACTTCCACCGGGGAGCTGTTTTTT. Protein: CASSVFDTSTGELFF.

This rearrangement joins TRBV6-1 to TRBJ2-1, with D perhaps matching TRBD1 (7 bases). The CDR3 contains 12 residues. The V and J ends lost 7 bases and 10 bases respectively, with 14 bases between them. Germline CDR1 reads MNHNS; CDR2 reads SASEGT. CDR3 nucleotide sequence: TGTGCCAGCACACTCCAGGGGGGAGAGCAGTTCTTC. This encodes CASTLQGGEQFF.

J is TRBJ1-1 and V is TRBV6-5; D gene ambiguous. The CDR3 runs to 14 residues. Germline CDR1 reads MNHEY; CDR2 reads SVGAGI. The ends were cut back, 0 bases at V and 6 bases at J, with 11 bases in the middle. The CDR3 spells CASSYSTLYAEAFF. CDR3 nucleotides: TGTGCCAGCAGTTACTCGACTTTGTACGCTGAAGCTTTCTTT.

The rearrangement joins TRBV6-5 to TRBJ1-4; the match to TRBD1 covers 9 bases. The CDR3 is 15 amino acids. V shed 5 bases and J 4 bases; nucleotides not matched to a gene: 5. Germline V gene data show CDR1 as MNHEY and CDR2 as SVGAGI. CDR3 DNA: TGTGCCAGCAGTCCCGGGACAGGGTTTAATGAAAAACTGTTTTTT. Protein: CASSPGTGFNEKLFF.

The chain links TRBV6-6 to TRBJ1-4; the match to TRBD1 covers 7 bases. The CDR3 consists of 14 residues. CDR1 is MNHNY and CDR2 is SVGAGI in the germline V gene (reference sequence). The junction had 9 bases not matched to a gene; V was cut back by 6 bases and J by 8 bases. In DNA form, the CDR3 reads TGTGCCAGCAGACGGGACAGCGAAGGGGAAAAACTGTTTTTT. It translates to CASRRDSEGEKLFF.

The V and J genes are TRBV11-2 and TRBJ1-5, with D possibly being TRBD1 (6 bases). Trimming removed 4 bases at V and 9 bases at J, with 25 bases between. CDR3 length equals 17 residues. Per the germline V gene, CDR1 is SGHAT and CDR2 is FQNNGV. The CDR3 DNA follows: TGTGCCAGCAGCTCATACAGCATGCCGACAGGCGCCTGGCCCCAGCATTTT. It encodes CASSSYSMPTGAWPQHF.

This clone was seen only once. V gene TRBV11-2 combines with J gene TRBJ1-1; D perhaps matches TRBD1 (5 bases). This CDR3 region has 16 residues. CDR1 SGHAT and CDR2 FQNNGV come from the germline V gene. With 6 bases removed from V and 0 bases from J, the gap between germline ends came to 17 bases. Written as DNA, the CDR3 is TGTGCCAGCAGAACAAGTAGGGGAACCCTGAACACTGAAGCTTTCTTT. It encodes CASRTSRGTLNTEAFF.

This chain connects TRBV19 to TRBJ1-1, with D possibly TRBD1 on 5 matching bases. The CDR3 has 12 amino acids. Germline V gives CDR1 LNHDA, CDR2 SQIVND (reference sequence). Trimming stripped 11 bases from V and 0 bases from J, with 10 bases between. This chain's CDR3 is CAVGQLNTEAFF. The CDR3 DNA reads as TGTGCCGTGGGGCAGCTGAACACTGAAGCTTTCTTT.

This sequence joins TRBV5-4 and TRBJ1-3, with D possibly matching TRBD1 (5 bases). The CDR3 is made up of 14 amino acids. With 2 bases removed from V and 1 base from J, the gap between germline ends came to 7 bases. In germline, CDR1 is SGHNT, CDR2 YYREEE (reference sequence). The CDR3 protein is CASSFGGSGNTIYF. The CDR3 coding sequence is TGTGCCAGCAGCTTCGGGGGTTCTGGAAACACCATATATTTT. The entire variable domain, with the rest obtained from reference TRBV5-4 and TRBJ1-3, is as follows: ETGVTQSPTHLIKTRGQQVTLRCSSQSGHNTVSWYQQALGQGPQFIFQYYREEENGRGNFPPRFSGLQFPNYSSELNVNALELDDSALYLCASSFGGSGNTIYFGEGSWLTVV.

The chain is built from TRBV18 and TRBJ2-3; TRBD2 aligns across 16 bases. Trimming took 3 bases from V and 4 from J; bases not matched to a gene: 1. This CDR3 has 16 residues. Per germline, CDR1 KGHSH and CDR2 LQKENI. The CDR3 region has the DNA TGTGCCAGCTCACCGGGACTAGCGGGGGGGCCAGATACGCAGTATTTT. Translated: CASSPGLAGGPDTQYF.

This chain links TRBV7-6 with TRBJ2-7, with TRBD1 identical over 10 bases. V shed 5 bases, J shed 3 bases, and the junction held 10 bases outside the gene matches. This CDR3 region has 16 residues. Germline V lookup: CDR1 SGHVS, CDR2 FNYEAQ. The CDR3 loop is CASSTRQGAAGYEQYF. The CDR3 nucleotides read TGTGCCAGCAGCACCAGACAGGGGGCGGCGGGCTACGAGCAGTACTTC.

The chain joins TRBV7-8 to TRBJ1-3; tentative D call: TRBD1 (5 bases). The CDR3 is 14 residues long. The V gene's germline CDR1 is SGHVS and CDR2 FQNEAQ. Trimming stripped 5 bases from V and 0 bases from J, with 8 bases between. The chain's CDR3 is CASSPRDSGNTIYF. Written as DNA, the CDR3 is TGTGCCAGCAGCCCCAGGGACTCTGGAAACACCATATATTTT.

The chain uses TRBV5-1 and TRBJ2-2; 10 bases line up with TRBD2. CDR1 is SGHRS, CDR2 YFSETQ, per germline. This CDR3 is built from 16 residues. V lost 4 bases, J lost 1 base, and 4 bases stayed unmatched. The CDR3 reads CASSHRTSGNTGELFF. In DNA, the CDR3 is TGCGCCAGCAGCCACCGGACTAGCGGGAACACCGGGGAGCTGTTTTTT.

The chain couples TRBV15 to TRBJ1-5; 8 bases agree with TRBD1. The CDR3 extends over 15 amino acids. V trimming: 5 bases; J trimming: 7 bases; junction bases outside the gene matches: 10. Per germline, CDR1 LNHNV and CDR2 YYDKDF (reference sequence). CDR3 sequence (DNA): TGTGCCACCAGCCGCGACAGGGGCGAGAGCCAGCCCCAGCATTTT. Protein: CATSRDRGESQPQHF. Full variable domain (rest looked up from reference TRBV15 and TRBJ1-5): DAMVIQNPRYQVTQFGKPVTLSCSQTLNHNVMYWYQQKSSQAPKLLFHYYDKDFNNEADTPDNFQSRRPNTSFCFLDIRSPGLGDTAMYLCATSRDRGESQPQHFGDGTRLSIL.

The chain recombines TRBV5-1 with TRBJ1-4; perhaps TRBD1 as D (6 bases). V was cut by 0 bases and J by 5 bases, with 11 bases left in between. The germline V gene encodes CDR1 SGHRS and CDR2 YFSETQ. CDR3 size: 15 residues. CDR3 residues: CASSLDTGPNEKLFF. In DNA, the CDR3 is TGCGCCAGCAGCTTGGATACAGGGCCGAATGAAAAACTGTTTTTT.